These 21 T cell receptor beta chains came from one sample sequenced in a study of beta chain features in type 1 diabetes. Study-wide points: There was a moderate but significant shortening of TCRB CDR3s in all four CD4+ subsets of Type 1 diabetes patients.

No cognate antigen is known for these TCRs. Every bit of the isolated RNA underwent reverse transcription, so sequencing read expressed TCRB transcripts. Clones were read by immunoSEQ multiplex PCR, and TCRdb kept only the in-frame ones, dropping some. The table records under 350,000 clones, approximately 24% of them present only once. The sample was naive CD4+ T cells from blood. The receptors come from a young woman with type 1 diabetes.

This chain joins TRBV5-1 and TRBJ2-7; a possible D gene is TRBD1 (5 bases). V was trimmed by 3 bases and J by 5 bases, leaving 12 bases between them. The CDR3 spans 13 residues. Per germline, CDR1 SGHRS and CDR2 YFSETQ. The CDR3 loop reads CASSSGHGDEQYF. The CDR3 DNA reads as TGCGCCAGCAGCTCCGGACATGGGGACGAGCAGTACTTC.

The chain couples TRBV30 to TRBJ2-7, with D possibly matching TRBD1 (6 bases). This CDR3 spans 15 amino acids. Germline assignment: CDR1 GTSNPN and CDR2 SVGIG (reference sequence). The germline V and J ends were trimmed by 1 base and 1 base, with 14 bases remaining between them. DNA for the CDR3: TGTGCCTGGAGTGGCGGCAGGGGAGTTTCCTACGAGCAGTACTTC. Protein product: CAWSGGRGVSYEQYF.

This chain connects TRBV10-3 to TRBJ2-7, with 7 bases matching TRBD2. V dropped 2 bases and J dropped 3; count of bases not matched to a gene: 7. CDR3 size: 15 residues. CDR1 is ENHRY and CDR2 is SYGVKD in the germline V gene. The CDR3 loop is CAISEVRGRGYEQYF. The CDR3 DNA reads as TGTGCCATCAGTGAGGTCCGCGGGAGAGGCTACGAGCAGTACTTC.

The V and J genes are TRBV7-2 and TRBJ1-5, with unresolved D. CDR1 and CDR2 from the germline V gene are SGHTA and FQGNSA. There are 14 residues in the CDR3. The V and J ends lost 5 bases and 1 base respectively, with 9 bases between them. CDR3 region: CASSPRQSNQPQHF. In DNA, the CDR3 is TGTGCCAGCAGCCCACGTCAGAGCAATCAGCCCCAGCATTTT.

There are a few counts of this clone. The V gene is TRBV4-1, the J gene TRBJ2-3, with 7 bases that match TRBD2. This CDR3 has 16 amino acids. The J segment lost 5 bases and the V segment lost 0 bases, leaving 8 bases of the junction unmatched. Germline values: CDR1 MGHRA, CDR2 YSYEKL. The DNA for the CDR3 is TGCGCCAGCAGCCAAGATTCCGGGGGAGGGTTAGATACGCAGTATTTT. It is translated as CASSQDSGGGLDTQYF.

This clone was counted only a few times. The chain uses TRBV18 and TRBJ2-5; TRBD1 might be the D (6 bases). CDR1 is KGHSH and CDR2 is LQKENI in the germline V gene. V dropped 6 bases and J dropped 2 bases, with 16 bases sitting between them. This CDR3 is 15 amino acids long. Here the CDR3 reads CASSLNRDTQETQYF. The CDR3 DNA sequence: TGTGCCAGCTCGCTAAACCGGGACACGCAAGAGACCCAGTACTTC. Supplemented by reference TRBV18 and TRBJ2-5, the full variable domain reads NAGVMQNPRHLVRRRGQEARLRCSPMKGHSHVYWYRQLPEEGLKFMVYLQKENIIDESGMPKERFSAEFPKEGPSILRIQQVVRGDSAAYFCASSLNRDTQETQYFGPGTRLLVL.

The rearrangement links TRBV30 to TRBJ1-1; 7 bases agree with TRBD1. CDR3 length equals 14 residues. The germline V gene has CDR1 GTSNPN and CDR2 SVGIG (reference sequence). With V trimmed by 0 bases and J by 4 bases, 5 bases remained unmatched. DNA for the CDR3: TGTGCCTGGAGTGTAGGGCCAGGGGGCACTGAAGCTTTCTTT. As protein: CAWSVGPGGTEAFF.

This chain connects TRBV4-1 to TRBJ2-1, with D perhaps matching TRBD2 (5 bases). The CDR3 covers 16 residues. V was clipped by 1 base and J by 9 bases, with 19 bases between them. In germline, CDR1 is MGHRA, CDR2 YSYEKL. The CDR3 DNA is TGCGCCAGCAGCCAAGCTTCCTACAGCGCGGGCGGTGAGCAGTTCTTC. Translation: CASSQASYSAGGEQFF.

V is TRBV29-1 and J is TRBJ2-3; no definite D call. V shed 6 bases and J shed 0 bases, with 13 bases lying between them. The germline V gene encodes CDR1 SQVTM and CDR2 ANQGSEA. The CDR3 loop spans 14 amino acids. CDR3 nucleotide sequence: TGCAGCGTCCCCCTAGGTCCTAGCACAGATACGCAGTATTTT. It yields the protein CSVPLGPSTDTQYF.

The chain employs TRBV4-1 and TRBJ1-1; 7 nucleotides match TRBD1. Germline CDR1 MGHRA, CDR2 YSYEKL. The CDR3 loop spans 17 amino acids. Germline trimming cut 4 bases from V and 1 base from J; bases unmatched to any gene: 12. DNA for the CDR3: TGCGCCAGCAGCCCTTGGACAGGAGGCTTTAGGAACACTGAAGCTTTCTTT. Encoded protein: CASSPWTGGFRNTEAFF.

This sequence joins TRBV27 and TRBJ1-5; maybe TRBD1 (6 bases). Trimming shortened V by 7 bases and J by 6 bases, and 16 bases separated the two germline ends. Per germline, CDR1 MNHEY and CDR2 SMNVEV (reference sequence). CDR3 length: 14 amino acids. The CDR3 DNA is TGTGCCAGCAAAAATACAGGGAGGGGTCAGCCCCAGCATTTT. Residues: CASKNTGRGQPQHF.

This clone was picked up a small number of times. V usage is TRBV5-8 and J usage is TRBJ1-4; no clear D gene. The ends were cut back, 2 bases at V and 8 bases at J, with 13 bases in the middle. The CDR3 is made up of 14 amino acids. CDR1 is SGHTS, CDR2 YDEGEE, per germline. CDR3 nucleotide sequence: TGTGCCAGCAGCTTTGGGAGGCTAGGGGAAAAACTGTTTTTT. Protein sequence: CASSFGRLGEKLFF.

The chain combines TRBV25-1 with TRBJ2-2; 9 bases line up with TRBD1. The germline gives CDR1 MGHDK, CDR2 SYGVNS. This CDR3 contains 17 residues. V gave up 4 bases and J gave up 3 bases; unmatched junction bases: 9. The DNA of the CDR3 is TGTGCCAGCAGTGCTACCGGGACAGGGAGGGACACCGGGGAGCTGTTTTTT. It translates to CASSATGTGRDTGELFF.

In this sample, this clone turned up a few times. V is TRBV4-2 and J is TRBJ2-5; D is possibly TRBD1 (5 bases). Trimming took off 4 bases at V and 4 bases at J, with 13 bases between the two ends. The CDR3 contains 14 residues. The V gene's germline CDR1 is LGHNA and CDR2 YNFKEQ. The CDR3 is CASSLRQKGETQYF. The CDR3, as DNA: TGTGCCAGCAGCCTCCGACAGAAGGGAGAGACCCAGTACTTC.

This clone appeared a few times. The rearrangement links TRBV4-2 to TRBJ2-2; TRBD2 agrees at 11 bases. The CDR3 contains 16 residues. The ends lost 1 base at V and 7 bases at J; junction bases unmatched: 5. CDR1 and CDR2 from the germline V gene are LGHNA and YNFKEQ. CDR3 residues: CASSQGLAGPVGELFF. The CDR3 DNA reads TGTGCCAGCAGCCAAGGACTAGCGGGACCTGTCGGGGAGCTGTTTTTT.

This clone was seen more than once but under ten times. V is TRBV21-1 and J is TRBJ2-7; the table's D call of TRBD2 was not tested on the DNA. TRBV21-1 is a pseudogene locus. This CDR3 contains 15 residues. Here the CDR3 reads CASTIRLALSYEQYF. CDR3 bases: TGTGCCAGCACCATTAGACTAGCGCTTTCCTACGAGCAGTACTTC.

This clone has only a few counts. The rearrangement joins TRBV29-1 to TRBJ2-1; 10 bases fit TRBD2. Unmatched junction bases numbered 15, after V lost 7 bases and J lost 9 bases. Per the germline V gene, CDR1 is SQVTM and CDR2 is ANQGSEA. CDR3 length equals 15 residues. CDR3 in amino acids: CSAQGASGRTIEQFF. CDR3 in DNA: TGCAGCGCCCAGGGGGCTAGCGGGAGAACGATTGAGCAGTTCTTC.

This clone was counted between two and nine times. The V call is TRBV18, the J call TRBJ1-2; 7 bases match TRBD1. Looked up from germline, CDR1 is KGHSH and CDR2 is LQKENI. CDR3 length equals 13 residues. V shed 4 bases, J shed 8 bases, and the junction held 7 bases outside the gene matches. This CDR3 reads CASSLAGTEGYTF. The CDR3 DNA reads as TGTGCCAGCTCACTAGCCGGGACAGAAGGCTACACCTTC. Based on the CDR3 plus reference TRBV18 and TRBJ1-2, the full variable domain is NAGVMQNPRHLVRRRGQEARLRCSPMKGHSHVYWYRQLPEEGLKFMVYLQKENIIDESGMPKERFSAEFPKEGPSILRIQQVVRGDSAAYFCASSLAGTEGYTFGSGTRLTVV.

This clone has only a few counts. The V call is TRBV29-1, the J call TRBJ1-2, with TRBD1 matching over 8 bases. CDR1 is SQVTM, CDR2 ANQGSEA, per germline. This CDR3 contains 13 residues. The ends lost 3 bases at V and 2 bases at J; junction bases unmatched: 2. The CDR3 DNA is TGCAGCGTTGAGAACAGGGGGAACTATGGCTACACCTTC. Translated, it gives CSVENRGNYGYTF.

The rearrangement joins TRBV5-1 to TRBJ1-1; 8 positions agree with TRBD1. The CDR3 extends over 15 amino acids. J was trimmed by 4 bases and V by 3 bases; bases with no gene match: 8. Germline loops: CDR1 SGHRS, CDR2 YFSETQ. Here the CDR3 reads CASSYGDRPLTEAFF. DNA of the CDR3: TGCGCCAGCAGCTACGGGGACAGGCCGCTCACTGAAGCTTTCTTT.

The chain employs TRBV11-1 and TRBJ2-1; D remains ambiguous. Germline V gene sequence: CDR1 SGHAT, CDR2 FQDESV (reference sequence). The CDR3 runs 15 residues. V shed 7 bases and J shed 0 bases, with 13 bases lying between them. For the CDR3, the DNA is TGTGCCAGCACCTTCTTCGAGAGCTCCTACAATGAGCAGTTCTTC. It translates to CASTFFESSYNEQFF.